This TCR beta chain was sequenced for a study of shared clonotypes between healthy human individuals. Study summary: CD4 naive and memory got three plates each, CD8 naive two, CD8 memory one.

TCRdb keeps only in-frame clones here, not all; method: immunoSEQ multiplex PCR. The sample shows about 580,000 clones, roughly 98% of them seen only once. Naive CD8 cells comprised CD45RO-negative, CCR7-positively selected cells, excluding terminally differentiated effector memory CD45RA+ cells. Each donor was a Caucasian adult residing in Nashville, Tennessee. V dropped 10 bases and J dropped 6 bases, with 19 bases sitting between them. This CDR3 contains 13 residues. Germline V gene lookup returns CDR1 SNHLY and CDR2 FYNNEI. Sequencing used naive CD8+ T cells sorted from blood. The sequence was obtained from a man aged 25 to 40 in good health. V usage is TRBV2 and J usage is TRBJ2-7; D possibly uses TRBD1 or TRBD2 (7 bases each). The CDR3 loop reads CATPGRGPGEQYF. In DNA form, the CDR3 reads TGTGCCACCCCGGGGAGGGGGCCGGGCGAGCAGTACTTC.